This TCR beta chain originates from a study of T cells after yellow fever vaccination. The CDR3 is made up of 14 amino acids. Germline V CDR1 and CDR2: MGHRA, YSYEKL. Trimming stripped 1 base from V and 4 bases from J, with 10 bases between. MiXCR was run by TCRdb on the 5' RACE reads, yielding one entry per CDR3 protein. In the table there are 340,000 or so distinct CDR3 sequences, around an eighth of which are singletons. Sequencing used CD4+ T cells sorted from PBMCs, obtained 15 days after the yellow fever booster vaccination. The receptor's source is a man in his late teens or twenties who received the YFV17D yellow fever vaccine. The rearrangement joins TRBV4-1 to TRBJ2-5; D might be TRBD1 or TRBD2, each matching 5 bases. CDR3 in DNA: TGCGCCAGCAGCCAAGGGAACGGGGCAGAGACCCAGTACTTC. Translating gives CASSQGNGAETQYF.